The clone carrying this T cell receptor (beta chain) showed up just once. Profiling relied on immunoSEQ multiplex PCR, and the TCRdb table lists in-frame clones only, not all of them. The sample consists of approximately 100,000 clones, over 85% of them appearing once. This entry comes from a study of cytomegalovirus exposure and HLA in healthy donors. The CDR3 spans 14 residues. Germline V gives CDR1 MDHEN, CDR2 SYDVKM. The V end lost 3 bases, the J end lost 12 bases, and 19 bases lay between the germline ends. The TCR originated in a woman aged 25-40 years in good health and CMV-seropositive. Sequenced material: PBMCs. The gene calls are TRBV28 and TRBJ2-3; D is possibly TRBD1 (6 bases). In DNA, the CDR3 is TGTGCCAGCAGTTTTGGGGGCGGCAATTACGGCCAGTATTTT. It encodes CASSFGGGNYGQYF.